Below are 12 T cell receptor beta chains sequenced from a single sample in a study of multiple sclerosis patients with progressive multifocal leukoencephalopathy (dated by TCRdb to between 2018 and 2020). The method was the immunoSEQ multiplex PCR assay. TCRdb obtained this table from immuneACCESS and retained in-frame rearrangements with V and J assigned. These tables miss some clones; where compared with another copy, unresolved V genes account for less than half of the shortfall, and the remainder is unexplained. This sample is represented by roughly 30,000 clones; roughly 86% of them were singletons. The top ten constitute 5.7% of the sample. The time point label, as the study defines it: time of PML onset. Taken with the paper, the label for treatment or condition translates to: on natalizumab therapy at sampling. Sequences were derived from PBMCs, sampled from a patient treated with natalizumab. Receptor source: a woman between 35 and 50 years old with progressive multifocal leukoencephalopathy.

The rearrangement links TRBV7-2 to TRBJ1-2; 7 nucleotides line up with TRBD1. This CDR3 spans 15 amino acids. The V gene's germline CDR1 is SGHTA and CDR2 FQGNSA. Trimming removed 2 bases from V and 4 bases from J; junction bases left unmatched: 7. CDR3 sequence: CASSLRPQGSYGYTF. As DNA, the CDR3 is TGTGCCAGCAGCTTACGACCACAGGGGAGCTATGGCTACACCTTC.

The gene calls are TRBV5-4 and TRBJ1-1; 8 bases fit TRBD1. The germline CDR1 and CDR2 sequences are SGHNT and YYREEE (reference sequence). This CDR3 has 14 residues. Trimming at V came to 4 bases and at J to 1 base, leaving 3 bases not matched to a gene. CDR3: CASSPGGANTEAFF. CDR3 DNA sequence: TGTGCCAGCAGCCCAGGGGGCGCGAACACTGAAGCTTTCTTT.

The chain joins TRBV7-9 to TRBJ2-5; D not resolved. Matching the DNA end better, TRBJ2-7 makes the J call doubtful. Germline V gene lookup returns CDR1 SEHNR and CDR2 FQNEAQ (reference sequence). The CDR3 runs 13 residues. CDR3: CASSPDGLYEQYF. The CDR3 DNA reads TGTGCCAGCAGCCCCGACGGTCTCTACGAGCAGTACTTC.

The rearrangement links TRBV4-3 to TRBJ1-2; the D is unclear. The germline gives CDR1 LGHNA, CDR2 YSLEER. The CDR3 consists of 15 residues. V shed 0 bases and J shed 3 bases, with 11 bases lying between them. This chain's CDR3 is CASSQEGIGDYGYTF. Here the CDR3 DNA reads TGCGCCAGCAGCCAAGAGGGCATTGGGGACTATGGCTACACCTTC.

This clone was seen only a few times. The chain carries TRBV19 and TRBJ1-1; no firm D call. The germline V gene encodes CDR1 LNHDA and CDR2 SQIVND (reference sequence). This CDR3 spans 13 amino acids. V lost 10 bases and J lost 6, with 18 bases in between. The CDR3 nucleotides are TGTGCCACGCCGGTCTTGAAAAGGGCTGAAGCTTTCTTT. Its protein is CATPVLKRAEAFF.

The J gene is TRBJ2-1, the V gene TRBV15, with a tentative D call TRBD2 (6 bases). Per the germline V gene, CDR1 is LNHNV and CDR2 is YYDKDF (reference sequence). Deletions cut 4 bases from V and 6 bases from J, with 10 bases between. The CDR3 totals 13 residues. The CDR3 nucleotides read TGTGCCACCAGCATCTCCGGGGGCAATGAGCAGTTCTTC. It is translated as CATSISGGNEQFF.

This clone was found once. Other DNA sequences from this sample encode an identical CDR3 as well. The rearrangement links TRBV10-3 to TRBJ2-5; D is uncertain. Per the germline V gene, CDR1 is ENHRY and CDR2 is SYGVKD. V lost 0 bases to trimming and J lost 1 base, with 6 bases between them. The CDR3 is 14 amino acids. CDR3 region: CAISESTAQETQYF. The CDR3 DNA follows: TGTGCCATCAGTGAGTCGACGGCCCAAGAGACCCAGTACTTC.

J is TRBJ2-3 and V is TRBV7-2; D uncertain. The CDR3 sequence is 14 residues long. V lost 3 bases, J lost 8 bases, and 15 bases lay in between. Germline V CDR1 and CDR2: SGHTA, FQGNSA. As DNA, the CDR3 is TGTGCCAGCAGCTTGGGTACGGGCCCCGGTACGCAGTATTTT. Translated: CASSLGTGPGTQYF.

Only one count was recorded for this clone. The chain uses TRBV7-2 and TRBJ2-1; 12 positions match TRBD2. V trimming: 4 bases; J trimming: 3 bases; junction bases outside the gene matches: 1. The CDR3 loop spans 15 amino acids. Germline CDR1 reads SGHTA; CDR2 reads FQGNSA. This CDR3 reads CASSSGLAGYNEQFF. In DNA form, the CDR3 reads TGTGCCAGCAGCTCGGGACTAGCGGGCTACAATGAGCAGTTCTTC.

This clone appeared a single time. This chain's CDR3 is CASSYRGQAFF. CDR3 bases: TGTGCCAGCAGCTACAGGGGGCAAGCTTTCTTT. The rearrangement uses TRBV7-9 and TRBJ1-1; TRBD1 matches 9 bases. The ends lost 4 bases at V and 9 bases at J; junction bases unmatched: 0. The germline V gene encodes CDR1 SEHNR and CDR2 FQNEAQ (reference sequence). There are 11 residues in the CDR3.

In regard to this clone: This CDR3 is also generated by other DNA sequences in the sample. The chain combines TRBV4-3 with TRBJ2-7; TRBD1 or TRBD2 may be the D gene (6 bases each). Per germline, CDR1 LGHNA and CDR2 YSLEER. Between the trimmed V and J ends, which lost 0 bases and 2 bases, there was a span of 14 bases. CDR3 size: 16 residues. CDR3 residues: CASSQDHRGRAYEQYF. CDR3 nucleotides: TGCGCCAGCAGCCAAGATCACCGGGGGCGAGCCTACGAGCAGTACTTC.

The chain carries TRBV27 and TRBJ1-2; D unclear. CDR1 is MNHEY and CDR2 is SMNVEV in the germline V gene (reference sequence). Trimming removed 5 bases from V and 1 base from J, with 14 bases in between. CDR3 size: 15 residues. The DNA for the CDR3 is TGTGCCAGCAGTCTCACACCCGGGAATAACTATGGCTACACCTTC. Its translation is CASSLTPGNNYGYTF.